The 28 T cell receptor beta chains in this list originate from one sample, sequenced in a study of technical replicates of blood from a few donors. The repertoire was sequenced with immunoSEQ multiplex PCR; TCRdb's copy has only in-frame clones and lacks some. The sample shows under 100,000 clones, around 96% of them seen only once. Material for sequencing was T cells isolated from PBMCs. Source of these receptors: a human donor in good health.

CDR3 protein: CASSQVVAGVHEQFF. The CDR3 bases are TGCGCCAGCAGCCAAGTGGTAGCGGGAGTCCATGAGCAGTTCTTC. This chain connects TRBV4-1 to TRBJ2-1, with TRBD2 matching over 9 bases. Germline CDR1 reads MGHRA; CDR2 reads YSYEKL. The CDR3 has 15 residues. J gave up 8 bases and V 1 base, and 6 bases lay outside the gene matches.

DNA of the CDR3: TGTGCCAGCAGCGTGGACAGGGTAACCGGGGAGCTGTTTTTT. As protein: CASSVDRVTGELFF. The genes are TRBV5-5 and TRBJ2-2; TRBD1 matches at 8 bases. The CDR3 is made up of 14 amino acids. Trimming removed 4 bases from V and 5 bases from J; junction bases left unmatched: 4. CDR1 and CDR2 from the germline V gene are SGHKS and YYEKEE (reference sequence).

This chain links TRBV5-6 with TRBJ1-5, with no clear D. Germline CDR1 reads SGHDT; CDR2 reads YYEEEE. The V gene lost 0 bases and the J gene lost 7 bases, with 14 bases spanning the gap. This CDR3 is 15 amino acids long. The CDR3 protein is CASSLGGGLGQPQHF. The CDR3 DNA reads as TGTGCCAGCAGCTTGGGTGGCGGACTAGGGCAGCCCCAGCATTTT.

The V gene is TRBV9, the J gene TRBJ1-2; 7 nucleotides match TRBD1. CDR3 length: 15 amino acids. Germline CDR1 SGDLS, CDR2 YYNGEE. After removal of 4 bases from V and 6 bases from J, the junction contained 12 bases not matched to a gene. In DNA, the CDR3 is TGTGCCAGCAGCTCCGCACCTGAGGGGGCCCATGGCTACACCTTC. It specifies CASSSAPEGAHGYTF.

In its sample, this clone was seen once. This same CDR3 is encoded by further DNA sequences in the sample. V gene TRBV7-9 combines with J gene TRBJ2-7; D call uncertain. The germline V gene has CDR1 SEHNR and CDR2 FQNEAQ (reference sequence). CDR3 size: 11 residues. Trimming stripped 5 bases from V and 1 base from J, with 3 bases between. CDR3 DNA sequence: TGTGCCAGCAGCCTTTCCTACGAGCAGTACTTC. Translated: CASSLSYEQYF.

V is TRBV7-9 and J is TRBJ2-6; possibly TRBD2 for D (7 bases). The germline gives CDR1 SEHNR, CDR2 FQNEAQ (reference sequence). V lost 2 bases, J lost 7 bases, and 24 bases lay in between. This CDR3 comprises 19 residues. CDR3 nucleotides: TGTGCCAGCAGCTTACTATCCAGCGGGACACCTTTTATTGCCAACGTCCTGACTTTC. This sequence encodes CASSLLSSGTPFIANVLTF.

V is TRBV7-2 and J is TRBJ2-5, with D tentatively TRBD1 (6 bases). Trimming stripped 1 base from V and 2 bases from J, with 11 bases between. CDR3 length: 15 residues. CDR1 is SGHTA and CDR2 is FQGNSA in the germline V gene. CDR3 amino acids: CASSLVGGQQETQYF. CDR3 bases: TGTGCCAGCAGCTTAGTCGGAGGACAGCAAGAGACCCAGTACTTC.

The rearrangement joins TRBV13 to TRBJ2-2; 9 bases are shared with TRBD2. Germline V gene lookup returns CDR1 PRHDT and CDR2 FYEKMQ (reference sequence). This CDR3 region has 17 residues. Trimming cost V 5 bases and J 6 bases; bases outside gene matches: 13. As DNA, the CDR3 is TGTGCCAGCAGCCCGTCTTTAGCGGGAGTGGAATCCGGGGAGCTGTTTTTT. Amino acid sequence: CASSPSLAGVESGELFF.

V usage is TRBV6-5 and J usage is TRBJ2-3, with D perhaps TRBD2 (6 bases). There are 15 residues in the CDR3. V was cut by 4 bases and J by 2 bases, with 13 bases left in between. In germline, CDR1 is MNHEY, CDR2 SVGAGI. The CDR3 reads CASSSGLSFTDTQYF. In nucleotides, the CDR3 is TGTGCCAGCAGTTCGGGACTCTCATTCACAGATACGCAGTATTTT.

The chain employs TRBV6-4 and TRBJ2-3; TRBD2 matches 12 bases. The CDR3 contains 15 residues. J gave up 6 bases and V 3 bases, and 4 bases lay outside the gene matches. Looked up from germline, CDR1 is MRHNA and CDR2 is SNTAGT. The DNA for the CDR3 is TGTGCCAGCAGTGAAGCTAGCGGGAGGGCCGATACGCAGTATTTT. Translated: CASSEASGRADTQYF.

J is TRBJ1-4 and V is TRBV18, with 11 bases identical to TRBD1. The CDR3 is made up of 15 amino acids. After removal of 6 bases from V and 6 bases from J, the junction contained 6 bases not matched to a gene. The V gene's germline CDR1 is KGHSH and CDR2 LQKENI. In DNA form, the CDR3 reads TGTGCCAGCTCTCGAGGACAGGGGGCTGATGAAAAACTGTTTTTT. This encodes CASSRGQGADEKLFF.

J is TRBJ1-2 and V is TRBV2, with a weak D call TRBD1 (6 bases). CDR1 is SNHLY, CDR2 FYNNEI, per germline. This CDR3 comprises 14 residues. Trimming pared 4 bases from V and 3 bases from J, leaving 12 bases between. The CDR3 is CASSGGGFYYGYTF. Written as DNA, the CDR3 is TGTGCCAGCAGTGGAGGGGGTTTTTACTATGGCTACACCTTC.

The chain joins TRBV4-1 to TRBJ1-5; possible D gene TRBD1, 5 bases. The ends were cut back, 3 bases at V and 1 base at J, with 10 bases in the middle. This CDR3 comprises 15 residues. Germline values: CDR1 MGHRA, CDR2 YSYEKL. CDR3 protein: CASSHATGSNQPQHF. In DNA form, the CDR3 reads TGCGCCAGCAGCCACGCTACAGGAAGCAATCAGCCCCAGCATTTT.

The CDR3 region is CASSLAGTGVPQHF. In DNA form, the CDR3 reads TGTGCCAGCAGCTTAGCCGGGACAGGGGTGCCCCAGCATTTT. The chain carries TRBV7-2 and TRBJ1-5, with 10 bases identical to TRBD1. Germline V CDR1 and CDR2: SGHTA, FQGNSA. V was clipped by 0 bases and J by 9 bases; unmatched bases: 2. CDR3 length: 14 amino acids.

The V and J genes are TRBV29-1 and TRBJ2-1, with D possibly being TRBD1 (6 bases). CDR3 length: 14 amino acids. With 6 bases removed from V and 4 bases from J, the gap between germline ends came to 16 bases. Germline V gene lookup returns CDR1 SQVTM and CDR2 ANQGSEA. CDR3 amino acids: CSVNQGSGYNEQFF. In DNA form, the CDR3 reads TGCAGCGTCAACCAGGGGTCAGGGTACAATGAGCAGTTCTTC.

The chain couples TRBV28 to TRBJ1-2; D is perhaps TRBD1 (5 bases). Germline assignment: CDR1 MDHEN and CDR2 SYDVKM. Trimming removed 2 bases from V and 4 bases from J, with 11 bases in between. The length of the CDR3 is 14 residues. CDR3 in amino acids: CASSLQGRSYGYTF. DNA for the CDR3: TGTGCCAGCAGTTTACAGGGAAGGAGCTATGGCTACACCTTC.

The chain carries TRBV7-3 and TRBJ1-2; 9 nucleotides align to TRBD1. The trim removed 4 bases at V and 2 bases at J, leaving 5 bases unmatched. The CDR3 has 15 amino acids. CDR1 is SGHTA, CDR2 FQGTGA, per germline. This CDR3 is CASSSGGTGNYGYTF. In DNA form, the CDR3 reads TGTGCCAGCAGCTCTGGAGGGACAGGGAACTATGGCTACACCTTC.

The J gene is TRBJ2-7, the V gene TRBV29-1, with D tentatively TRBD1 (6 bases). CDR1 and CDR2 (germline): SQVTM, ANQGSEA. V dropped 4 bases and J dropped 2 bases, with 6 bases sitting between them. The CDR3 consists of 11 residues. The CDR3 loop reads CSVGTAYEQYF. CDR3 nucleotides: TGCAGCGTTGGGACAGCCTACGAGCAGTACTTC.

The CDR3 coding sequence is TGTGCCAGTAGTATGAGGGGCCTACGGGGGGGAACCGACTACGAGCAGTACTTC. Its protein is CASSMRGLRGGTDYEQYF. V usage is TRBV19 and J usage is TRBJ2-7, with 8 bases aligning to TRBD2. Germline loops: CDR1 LNHDA, CDR2 SQIVND (reference sequence). The trim removed 3 bases at V and 3 bases at J, leaving 16 bases unmatched. The CDR3 sequence is 18 residues long.

The rearrangement joins TRBV18 to TRBJ1-1; no definite D call. In germline, CDR1 is KGHSH, CDR2 LQKENI. The CDR3 is made up of 15 amino acids. The ends were cut back, 3 bases at V and 1 base at J, with 12 bases in the middle. This CDR3 is CASSPAGSKNTEAFF. The CDR3 region has the DNA TGTGCCAGCTCACCCGCTGGTTCTAAGAACACTGAAGCTTTCTTT.

The gene calls are TRBV6-1 and TRBJ1-1; tentatively, D is TRBD1 (6 bases). The CDR3 has 12 amino acids. Deletions cut 6 bases from V and 7 bases from J, with 12 bases between. The germline V gene has CDR1 MNHNS and CDR2 SASEGT. The DNA of the CDR3 is TGTGCCAGCAGCCAGGGGATCGGTGAAGCTTTCTTT. Protein sequence: CASSQGIGEAFF.

The chain couples TRBV19 to TRBJ1-1, with D unresolved. In germline, CDR1 is LNHDA, CDR2 SQIVND (reference sequence). Trimming left V 7 bases short and J 4 bases short, with 10 bases between. The CDR3 spans 12 residues. This chain's CDR3 is CASTRLPTEAFF. CDR3 sequence (DNA): TGTGCCAGTACCCGCCTACCCACTGAAGCTTTCTTT.

The chain couples TRBV19 to TRBJ1-5; no definite D call. Deletions cut 7 bases from V and 1 base from J, with 11 bases between. The germline V gene encodes CDR1 LNHDA and CDR2 SQIVND (reference sequence). CDR3 length: 14 residues. The CDR3 here is CASTPLRSNQPQHF. CDR3 nucleotide sequence: TGTGCCAGTACTCCCTTGCGGAGCAATCAGCCCCAGCATTTT.

The chain couples TRBV28 to TRBJ2-3, with a weak D call TRBD1 (5 bases). CDR3 length equals 12 residues. Germline assignment: CDR1 MDHEN and CDR2 SYDVKM. Trimming pared 3 bases from V and 14 bases from J, leaving 15 bases between. The CDR3 sequence is CASSFDGTGRYF. The CDR3 DNA follows: TGTGCCAGCAGTTTTGACGGAACAGGCCGGTATTTT.

The chain joins TRBV10-3 to TRBJ1-2; 7 bases map to TRBD1. V was clipped by 3 bases and J by 4 bases; unmatched bases: 5. This CDR3 region has 14 residues. Germline loops: CDR1 ENHRY, CDR2 SYGVKD. CDR3 loop: CAISEQGNLYGYTF. Here the CDR3 DNA reads TGTGCCATCAGTGAACAGGGGAACCTCTATGGCTACACCTTC.

This chain connects TRBV7-9 to TRBJ2-7; 9 bases line up with TRBD2. From germline, CDR1 is SEHNR and CDR2 FQNEAQ (reference sequence). This CDR3 is built from 14 residues. V shed 6 bases and J 3 bases; nucleotides not matched to a gene: 6. For the CDR3, the DNA is TGTGCCAGCAGTAGCGGGGGAGGATACTACGAGCAGTACTTC. Its translation is CASSSGGGYYEQYF.

The chain uses TRBV4-1 and TRBJ2-7; TRBD2 matches at 13 bases. V was pared by 2 bases and J by 5 bases, with 6 bases of the junction left unmatched. This CDR3 comprises 16 residues. Germline V gives CDR1 MGHRA, CDR2 YSYEKL. The CDR3 DNA reads TGCGCCAGCAGCCAACATGGACTAGCGGGAGTCAACGAGCAGTACTTC. It yields the protein CASSQHGLAGVNEQYF.

V is TRBV11-2 and J is TRBJ2-5; no definite D call. The CDR3 sequence is 12 residues long. Germline CDR1 is SGHAT and CDR2 is FQNNGV. Trimming left V 4 bases short and J 5 bases short, with 8 bases between. The CDR3 nucleotides read TGTGCCAGCAGCTCTCATGCGGAGACCCAGTACTTC. Protein: CASSSHAETQYF.